These 17 T cell receptor beta chains came from one sample sequenced in a study of post-analysis software for immune sequencing data. Notes on the study in general: A few TRBV segments, TRBV5-6, TRBV5-1 and TRBV20-1 among them, were found more frequent in patients than controls.

Every TCR beta cDNA library bore unique molecular identifiers. TCRdb processed the PCR reads anew with MiXCR; each CDR3 protein has one entry. The sample includes about 460,000 distinct CDR3 sequences, 40% to 55% seen only once; the top ten take around 10%. Their target antigens are unknown. Material for sequencing was blood. Every receptor here comes from a girl aged 5-17 years with multiple sclerosis.

V and J are TRBV28 and TRBJ2-3; the D gene is possibly TRBD1 (5 bases). The CDR3 consists of 14 residues. V was clipped by 5 bases and J by 4 bases, with 13 bases between them. The V gene's germline CDR1 is MDHEN and CDR2 SYDVKM. CDR3: CASSPAGLADTQYF. Written as DNA, the CDR3 is TGTGCCAGCAGTCCCGCAGGGTTGGCAGATACGCAGTATTTT.

This chain links TRBV10-3 with TRBJ2-5, with D unresolved. This CDR3 has 13 amino acids. The V and J ends lost 4 bases and 3 bases respectively, with 9 bases between them. CDR1 ENHRY and CDR2 SYGVKD come from the germline V gene. The CDR3 region has the DNA TGTGCCATCAGTGCTTCGACGGAAGAGACCCAGTACTTC. It codes for CAISASTEETQYF.

This clonotype has more than one count but fewer than ten. The chain has TRBV20-1 and TRBJ2-3; D remains ambiguous. CDR1 is DFQATT and CDR2 is SNEGSKA in the germline V gene (reference sequence). Trimming shortened V by 0 bases and J by 0 bases, and 7 bases separated the two germline ends. This CDR3 is built from 14 residues. CDR3: CSARDPRSTDTQYF. The CDR3, as DNA: TGCAGTGCTAGAGATCCAAGGAGCACAGATACGCAGTATTTT.

The chain joins TRBV4-1 to TRBJ2-1; 7 bases align to TRBD2. The germline CDR1 and CDR2 sequences are MGHRA and YSYEKL. The CDR3 covers 15 residues. V was pared by 3 bases and J by 4 bases, with 6 bases of the junction left unmatched. CDR3 nucleotide sequence: TGCGCCAGCAGCCACTGGGCGGGAGAGTACAATGAGCAGTTCTTC. Protein sequence: CASSHWAGEYNEQFF.

The rearrangement joins TRBV13 to TRBJ2-3; D is unclear. Germline V CDR1 and CDR2: PRHDT, FYEKMQ (reference sequence). The CDR3 contains 13 residues. The V gene lost 6 bases and the J gene lost 0 bases, with 7 bases spanning the gap. The CDR3 nucleotides are TGTGCCAGCAGGAATGCGAGCACAGATACGCAGTATTTT. It codes for CASRNASTDTQYF.

J is TRBJ2-4 and V is TRBV4-3; 8 nucleotides line up with TRBD2. This CDR3 comprises 17 residues. The V segment lost 3 bases and the J segment 0 bases; nucleotides outside the gene matches: 7. CDR1 and CDR2 from the germline V gene are LGHNA and YSLEER. The CDR3 here is CASSQRTSGLAKNIQYF. The DNA for the CDR3 is TGCGCCAGCAGCCAGCGAACTAGCGGTCTAGCCAAAAACATTCAGTACTTC.

The chain joins TRBV29-1 to TRBJ2-1; 7 nucleotides match TRBD2. This CDR3 is built from 13 residues. Germline CDR1 SQVTM, CDR2 ANQGSEA. Trimming removed 6 bases from V and 4 bases from J; junction bases left unmatched: 6. In DNA, the CDR3 is TGCAGCGTACGACTAGCTGCATACAATGAGCAGTTCTTC. It codes for CSVRLAAYNEQFF.

On this clonotype itself: The junction differs from germline at one of its ends, possibly a read error. The chain couples TRBV12-3 or TRBV12-4 to TRBJ2-1, with TRBD2 matching over 11 bases. CDR3 length: 15 amino acids. The CDR3 sequence: CTSSPSGRSYNEQFF. The CDR3 nucleotides are TGTACCAGCAGTCCTAGCGGGAGGTCCTACAATGAGCAGTTCTTC.

The sample holds one count of this clonotype. The V gene is TRBV5-4, the J gene TRBJ1-2; D may be TRBD1 (6 bases). Trimming shortened V by 2 bases and J by 3 bases, and 11 bases separated the two germline ends. The CDR3 runs 14 residues. Per germline, CDR1 SGHNT and CDR2 YYREEE (reference sequence). This CDR3 is CASSLNRDYYGYTF. In DNA form, the CDR3 reads TGTGCCAGCAGCTTAAACAGGGACTACTATGGCTACACCTTC.

The V call is TRBV4-1, the J call TRBJ2-7; 9 bases line up with TRBD2. The CDR3 is 14 amino acids. The J segment lost 2 bases and the V segment lost 1 base, leaving 0 bases of the junction unmatched. The germline CDR1 and CDR2 sequences are MGHRA and YSYEKL. As DNA, the CDR3 is TGCGCCAGCAGCCAAGCTAGCGGGACCTACGAGCAGTACTTC. Residues: CASSQASGTYEQYF.

The rearrangement uses TRBV3-1 and TRBJ2-1; D unresolved. V dropped 0 bases and J dropped 6 bases, with 9 bases sitting between them. The CDR3 contains 14 residues. The germline gives CDR1 LGHDT, CDR2 YNNKEL (reference sequence). CDR3 sequence reads: CASSQDSQTNEQFF. The CDR3 region has the DNA TGTGCCAGCAGCCAAGACTCACAGACCAATGAGCAGTTCTTC.

The chain recombines TRBV19 with TRBJ1-5; TRBD1 might be the D (5 bases). This CDR3 comprises 18 residues. The V end lost 0 bases, the J end lost 3 bases, and 18 bases lay between the germline ends. Looked up from germline, CDR1 is LNHDA and CDR2 is SQIVND (reference sequence). The CDR3 coding sequence is TGTGCCAGTAGTATAGAAGAAGAAATCAGGGCGCCCAATCAGCCCCAGCATTTT. Protein: CASSIEEEIRAPNQPQHF.

The count of this clonotype is one. The rearrangement joins TRBV4-1 to TRBJ1-5; maybe TRBD1 (5 bases). The CDR3 loop spans 15 amino acids. Trimming removed 1 base at V and 4 bases at J, with 11 bases between. In germline, CDR1 is MGHRA, CDR2 YSYEKL. This CDR3 reads CASSQVRGFNQPQHF. CDR3 nucleotides: TGCGCCAGCAGCCAAGTAAGGGGTTTTAATCAGCCCCAGCATTTT.

J is TRBJ1-1 and V is TRBV5-1, with unresolved D. From germline, CDR1 is SGHRS and CDR2 YFSETQ. V lost 2 bases and J lost 5, with 10 bases in between. This CDR3 contains 13 residues. The DNA of the CDR3 is TGCGCCAGCAGCTTTACGTCGGTAACTGAAGCTTTCTTT. This codes for CASSFTSVTEAFF.

This clonotype appeared a few times. The CDR3 DNA reads as TGTGCCAGCAGCGTAGGTCTGTGGGGCCTTCAAGAGACCCAGTACTTC. Protein: CASSVGLWGLQETQYF. The chain has TRBV9 and TRBJ2-5; weak D call: TRBD1 (5 bases). Germline V gives CDR1 SGDLS, CDR2 YYNGEE. Trimming took 0 bases from V and 2 from J, leaving 14 bases between them. The CDR3 totals 16 residues.

The rearrangement uses TRBV7-9 and TRBJ2-3; TRBD2 matches at 7 bases. V was pared by 5 bases and J by 5 bases, with 7 bases of the junction left unmatched. Germline V gene data show CDR1 as SEHNR and CDR2 as FQNEAQ (reference sequence). The length of the CDR3 is 14 residues. CDR3 nucleotides: TGTGCCAGCAGCGCAAGCGGGACGAGAGATACGCAGTATTTT. The encoded protein is CASSASGTRDTQYF.

V and J are TRBV4-1 and TRBJ2-1, with 15 bases identical to TRBD2. The CDR3 spans 18 residues. V shed 1 base and J 4 bases; nucleotides not matched to a gene: 5. Germline V CDR1 and CDR2: MGHRA, YSYEKL. CDR3 amino acids: CASSQGGLAGGGYNEQFF. The CDR3 nucleotides are TGCGCCAGCAGCCAAGGGGGACTAGCGGGAGGAGGTTACAATGAGCAGTTCTTC.